Following are 9 T cell receptor beta chains from one sample sequenced in a study of beta chain features in type 1 diabetes. Study-wide points: In every one of the four CD4+ subsets, TCRB CDR3s were moderately but significantly shorter in Type 1 diabetes patients.

The investigators reverse transcribed all of the isolated RNA, so they sequenced expressed TCRB transcripts. TCRdb keeps only in-frame clones here, not all; method: immunoSEQ multiplex PCR. This sample yields around 280,000 clones, of which over 14% are seen a single time; 0.015% belongs to the top ten. These receptors have no identified antigens. Input material: naive CD4+ T cells from blood. All receptors come from a man younger than 35 with type 1 diabetes.

This clone was seen a handful of times. J is TRBJ2-6 and V is TRBV6-5; a possible D gene is TRBD1 (6 bases). The CDR3 spans 15 residues. With 6 bases removed from V and 3 bases from J, the gap between germline ends came to 12 bases. Germline assignment: CDR1 MNHEY and CDR2 SVGAGI. The CDR3 DNA follows: TGTGCCAGCAGCGAACGAGGGGGTGGGGCCAACGTCCTGACTTTC. It encodes CASSERGGGANVLTF.

The chain recombines TRBV15 with TRBJ2-6; TRBD2 agrees at 7 bases. This CDR3 spans 16 amino acids. V lost 0 bases, J lost 2 bases, and 1 base stayed unmatched. From germline, CDR1 is LNHNV and CDR2 YYDKDF (reference sequence). This CDR3 reads CATSRDRGAGANVLTF. The CDR3 coding sequence is TGTGCCACCAGCAGAGATCGGGGGGCTGGGGCCAACGTCCTGACTTTC.

This clone turned up a few times. The CDR3 coding sequence is TGTGCCTCTCTTTCGAGTACCTCGGAAAGCTTCGGACAGGGTGAGCAGTTCTTC. Translating it yields CASLSSTSESFGQGEQFF. The rearrangement uses TRBV30 and TRBJ2-1, with TRBD1 matching over 8 bases. This CDR3 comprises 18 residues. Losses at the gene ends were 7 bases for V and 9 bases for J; bases not matched to a gene: 26. Germline values: CDR1 GTSNPN, CDR2 SVGIG (reference sequence).

This clone turned up a few times. Other DNA sequences from this sample encode an identical CDR3 as well. This chain uses TRBV6-5 with TRBJ2-3; D unresolved. The V end lost 2 bases, the J end lost 1 base, and 4 bases lay between the germline ends. Germline V gene lookup returns CDR1 MNHEY and CDR2 SVGAGI. The CDR3 is 13 amino acids. This CDR3 is CASSYTGTDTQYF. The DNA of the CDR3 is TGTGCCAGCAGTTACACGGGCACAGATACGCAGTATTTT.

In its sample, this clone was seen a few times. The chain's CDR3 is CATSRGDTREETQYF. In DNA, the CDR3 is TGTGCCACCAGCAGAGGGGACACAAGAGAAGAGACCCAGTACTTC. The genes are TRBV15 and TRBJ2-5; D may be TRBD1 (6 bases). The ends were cut back, 1 base at V and 3 bases at J, with 12 bases in the middle. The germline V gene encodes CDR1 LNHNV and CDR2 YYDKDF (reference sequence). The CDR3 sequence is 15 residues long. Using reference TRBV15 and TRBJ2-5 for the parts outside the CDR3, the full variable domain is DAMVIQNPRYQVTQFGKPVTLSCSQTLNHNVMYWYQQKSSQAPKLLFHYYDKDFNNEADTPDNFQSRRPNTSFCFLDIRSPGLGDTAMYLCATSRGDTREETQYFGPGTRLLVL.

Comment on this clone: The sample contains more than one DNA sequence encoding this CDR3. The rearrangement joins TRBV5-4 to TRBJ2-5, with 8 bases fitting TRBD1. The CDR3 sequence is 14 residues long. V gave up 3 bases and J gave up 2 bases; unmatched junction bases: 3. Germline V gene sequence: CDR1 SGHNT, CDR2 YYREEE (reference sequence). The CDR3 coding sequence is TGTGCCAGCAGCTCAGACAGGGGACAAGAGACCCAGTACTTC. Translating gives CASSSDRGQETQYF.

This clone occurred many times. The gene calls are TRBV29-1 and TRBJ2-4, with 12 bases matching TRBD1. This CDR3 comprises 15 residues. J lost 8 bases, V lost 4 bases, and 9 bases had no gene match. CDR1 and CDR2 from the germline V gene are SQVTM and ANQGSEA. The CDR3 sequence is CSVAGDRGQADIQYF. The DNA of the CDR3 is TGCAGCGTTGCTGGGGACAGGGGGCAGGCTGACATTCAGTACTTC.

This chain joins TRBV11-2 and TRBJ2-2; 8 positions match TRBD2. This CDR3 is 16 amino acids long. Germline V CDR1 and CDR2: SGHAT, FQNNGV. The V and J ends lost 4 bases and 3 bases, in that order; junction bases with no gene match: 7. CDR3 sequence reads: CASSSPGGVHTGELFF. The CDR3 region has the DNA TGTGCCAGCAGCTCCCCGGGAGGGGTGCACACCGGGGAGCTGTTTTTT.

CDR3 in amino acids: CASSLRDRDYNEQFF. The CDR3, as DNA: TGTGCCAGCAGCCTCCGGGACAGGGATTACAATGAGCAGTTCTTC. The chain links TRBV7-9 to TRBJ2-1; 9 bases align to TRBD1. The V gene's germline CDR1 is SEHNR and CDR2 FQNEAQ (reference sequence). The CDR3 has 15 residues. V shed 5 bases, J shed 4 bases, and the junction held 6 bases outside the gene matches.